The rows below give T cell receptor beta chains drawn from one sample of a study of regulatory T cells in long-lasting Graves disease. From the multiplex PCR reads, TCRdb called clonotypes with MiXCR, one entry per CDR3 protein. The sample records fewer than 400,000 distinct CDR3 sequences, roughly a fifth being singletons. The sequences come from peripheral blood mononuclear cells (PBMCs), collected when the disease was refractory, from a patient treated with antithyroid drugs. The receptors come from a female donor with Graves disease. CDR3s include the opening cysteine and the closing phenylalanine or tryptophan. D genes are given only for firm matches. Clone size, where shown, is once, few, many, or a class for clones that have expanded.

CDR3aa,CDR3nt,d_gene,j_gene,abundance,v_gene
CAPPTGGQSYEQYF,TGTGCCCCACCCACCGGCGGGCAGAGCTACGAGCAGTACTTC,.,TRBJ2-7,few,TRBV7-3
CSASYSGYTGELFF,TGCAGTGCTAGTTATTCGGGGTACACCGGGGAGCTGTTTTTT,.,TRBJ2-2,many,TRBV20-1
CASSLTENSPLHF,TGCGCCAGCAGCTTAACCGAGAATTCACCCCTCCACTTT,.,TRBJ1-6,.,TRBV5-1
CASSLGGDTEAFF,TGCGCCAGCAGCCTCGGGGGGGACACTGAAGCTTTCTTT,.,TRBJ1-1,many,TRBV5-1
CASSPRETGTRGNIQYF,TGCGCCAGCAGCCCACGGGAAACAGGGACAAGGGGAAACATTCAGTACTTC,.,TRBJ2-4,.,TRBV4-1
CASSQTGGADGYTF,TGTGCCAGCAGCCAAACAGGGGGCGCGGATGGCTACACCTTC,TRBD1,TRBJ1-2,many,TRBV3-1
CAIQGLAGRETQYF,TGTGCCATCCAGGGACTAGCGGGGCGAGAGACCCAGTACTTC,TRBD2,TRBJ2-5,.,TRBV11-2
CSAAQGQGAGELFF,TGCAGTGCCGCCCAGGGACAGGGAGCCGGGGAGCTGTTTTTT,TRBD1,TRBJ2-2,many,TRBV20-1
CASSGGTGHTGELFF,TGTGCCAGCAGTGGAGGGACAGGGCACACCGGGGAGCTGTTTTTT,TRBD1,TRBJ2-2,.,TRBV6-4
CATRGTTIYEQYF,TGTGCCACCCGCGGGACTACAATTTACGAGCAGTACTTC,TRBD2,TRBJ2-7,many,TRBV15
CASRTSHSGNTIYF,TGTGCCAGCAGAACTTCGCACTCTGGAAACACCATATATTTT,.,TRBJ1-3,few,TRBV11-2
CASSQFTTGEQYF,TGCGCCAGCAGCCAATTCACAACCGGCGAGCAGTACTTC,.,TRBJ2-7,many,TRBV4-3
CASSYGQGLNYGYTF,TGTGCCAGCAGCTACGGACAGGGTCTCAACTATGGCTACACCTTC,TRBD1,TRBJ1-2,many,TRBV6-5
CASSPLAGTTGELFF,TGTGCCAGCAGTCCACTAGCGGGGACGACCGGGGAGCTGTTTTTT,TRBD2,TRBJ2-2,many,TRBV27
CASSQVGIYGYTF,TGTGCCAGCAGCCAAGTAGGGATCTATGGCTACACCTTC,.,TRBJ1-2,.,TRBV14
CASNDRGVYEQYF,TGTGCCAGCAATGACAGGGGGGTTTACGAGCAGTACTTC,TRBD1,TRBJ2-7,.,TRBV6-1
CSAARETQYF,TGCAGTGCTGCCCGCGAGACCCAGTACTTC,.,TRBJ2-5,.,TRBV20-1
CASSRQGHTEAFF,TGTGCCAGCAGTCGCCAGGGGCACACTGAAGCTTTCTTT,.,TRBJ1-1,.,TRBV12-3/TRBV12-4
CASSLPPPVSLGTQYF,TGTGCCAGCAGCTTACCCCCCCCTGTCAGCTTGGGTACCCAGTACTTC,.,TRBJ2-5,many,TRBV11-2
CASRTGGPYSNQPQHF,TGTGCCAGCAGGACAGGAGGGCCTTATAGCAATCAGCCCCAGCATTTT,.,TRBJ1-5,.,TRBV27
CASTSNHRDWRGCTF,TGTGCCAGCACGTCAAACCACCGGGACTGGAGAGGCTGCACCTTC,.,TRBJ1-2,.,TRBV28
CASSQDRGGGASTEAFF,TGCGCCAGCAGCCAAGATCGGGGAGGGGGCGCGAGCACTGAAGCTTTCTTT,TRBD1,TRBJ1-1,few,TRBV4-3
CASSEWAGQYEQYF,TGTGCCAGCAGTGAGTGGGCAGGGCAATACGAGCAGTACTTC,.,TRBJ2-7,many,TRBV2
CASSLGGSVTGELFF,TGTGCCAGCAGCTTGGGGGGTTCGGTCACCGGGGAGCTGTTTTTT,.,TRBJ2-2,few,TRBV7-9
CASSYRTGDYSNQPQHF,TGTGCCAGCAGTTACCGAACAGGCGATTATAGCAATCAGCCCCAGCATTTT,.,TRBJ1-5,many,TRBV6-5
CSASGGAPGELFF,TGCAGTGCTAGCGGGGGGGCCCCCGGGGAGCTGTTTTTT,TRBD2,TRBJ2-2,.,TRBV20-1
CASSYFTGSDSPLHF,TGTGCCAGCAGTTACTTCACAGGGTCGGATTCACCCCTCCACTTT,.,TRBJ1-6,few,TRBV6-5
CASSPTGTRNTGELFF,TGTGCCAGCAGCCCAACCGGGACACGGAACACCGGGGAGCTGTTTTTT,.,TRBJ2-2,.,TRBV5-6
CAIQALGAQNEKLFF,TGTGCCATCCAGGCTCTCGGGGCCCAAAATGAAAAACTGTTTTTT,.,TRBJ1-4,.,TRBV6-1
CASSEVLGSLGNQPQHF,TGTGCCAGCAGTGAAGTCCTAGGCAGTCTCGGCAATCAGCCCCAGCATTTT,.,TRBJ1-5,.,TRBV6-2/TRBV6-3
CASSWRGAYQETQYF,TGTGCCAGTAGTTGGCGGGGGGCTTACCAAGAGACCCAGTACTTC,TRBD2,TRBJ2-5,.,TRBV19
CASHKGAVGNQPQHF,TGTGCCAGCCATAAGGGGGCAGTAGGCAATCAGCCCCAGCATTTT,TRBD1,TRBJ1-5,many,TRBV12-3/TRBV12-4
CASSESGVYGYTF,TGCGCCAGCAGTGAGTCAGGGGTCTATGGCTACACCTTC,.,TRBJ1-2,.,TRBV10-2
CSVEGTPHSSYEQYF,TGCAGCGTTGAAGGGACTCCCCATTCGTCCTACGAGCAGTACTTC,.,TRBJ2-7,many,TRBV29-1
CASSESIAGGDTGELFF,TGCGCCAGCAGTGAGTCAATAGCGGGAGGGGACACCGGGGAGCTGTTTTTT,TRBD2,TRBJ2-2,few,TRBV10-1
CASGPPGVTSYTF,TGTGCTAGTGGGCCTCCAGGGGTTACGAGCTACACCTTC,.,TRBJ1-2,many,TRBV12-5
CASSLWGINQPQHF,TGTGCCAGCAGTTTGTGGGGTATCAATCAGCCCCAGCATTTT,.,TRBJ1-5,many,TRBV28
CASSHPGQGDGYTF,TGCGCCAGCAGCCACCCGGGACAGGGAGATGGCTACACCTTC,TRBD1,TRBJ1-2,.,TRBV4-3
CAISIFSGGEGLWHYGYTF,TGTGCCATCAGCATCTTCTCAGGGGGAGAGGGACTTTGGCACTATGGCTACACCTTC,TRBD1,TRBJ1-2,.,TRBV10-3
CASSQAWDSYEQYF,TGCGCCAGCAGCCAGGCTTGGGACAGCTACGAGCAGTACTTC,TRBD1,TRBJ2-7,once,TRBV4-3
CASSEGGPGYTF,TGTGCCAGCAGTGAAGGGGGGCCCGGCTACACCTTC,.,TRBJ1-2,.,TRBV25-1
CSAADSFYDYTF,TGCAGTGCTGCGGACAGTTTCTATGACTACACCTTC,.,TRBJ1-2,.,TRBV20-1
CSARVVGQGKNIQYF,TGCAGTGCTAGAGTCGTCGGGCAGGGGAAAAACATTCAGTACTTC,.,TRBJ2-4,few,TRBV20-1
CAWSVLSTNQPQHF,TGTGCCTGGAGTGTCCTGAGTACTAATCAGCCCCAGCATTTT,.,TRBJ1-5,.,TRBV30
CASSQTRGPGNTIYF,TGCGCCAGCAGCCAAACCAGGGGTCCTGGAAACACCATATATTTT,.,TRBJ1-3,.,TRBV4-3
CATSRDWGQPQHF,TGTGCCACCAGCAGAGATTGGGGTCAGCCCCAGCATTTT,.,TRBJ1-5,many,TRBV15
CASSQRTENTGELFF,TGTGCCAGCAGCCAAAGGACAGAAAACACCGGGGAGCTGTTTTTT,.,TRBJ2-2,many,TRBV11-2
CASSPPARDEQYF,TGTGCCAGCAGCCCACCGGCGAGGGACGAGCAGTACTTC,.,TRBJ2-7,many,TRBV18
CSARSKSHALGLIQPQHF,TGCAGTGCTAGGAGTAAGTCCCACGCCCTTGGTTTGATTCAGCCCCAGCATTTT,.,TRBJ1-5,many,TRBV20-1